The sequence of this T cell receptor beta chain was determined in a study of blood T cell repertoires in COVID-19. Study-wide background: Italy, Spain and the United States were the sources of the convalescent and acute COVID-19 samples. T cells, B-cell-depleted T cells, or PBMCs provided the cDNA or gDNA that served as material.

Generated by immunoSEQ multiplex PCR, the TCRdb table keeps only in-frame clones and is missing some. The sample lists about 130,000 clones, more than 75% occurring once. Enrolment of Seattle patients took place during active infection, and they were followed longitudinally. V was pared by 1 base and J by 7 bases, with 9 bases of the junction left unmatched. Germline-derived CDR1 and CDR2 are KGHSH and LQKENI. There are 15 residues in the CDR3. The material sequenced was peripheral blood. The receptor was isolated from a woman in her 70s with COVID-19, enrolled during active disease. The chain employs TRBV18 and TRBJ2-7, with TRBD2 matching 8 bases. The CDR3 region is CASSPLDGGAREQYF. The CDR3 coding sequence is TGTGCCAGCTCACCACTTGACGGGGGGGCCCGGGAGCAGTACTTC.